The 17 T cell receptor beta chains below all came from one sample that was sequenced in a study of blood T cell repertoires in COVID-19. The repertoire was sequenced with immunoSEQ multiplex PCR; TCRdb's copy has only in-frame clones and lacks some. The data show 250,000 to 350,000 clones, 84% seen once. The sample comprised peripheral blood. The receptors were gathered from a person aged 70 to 79 with COVID-19, enrolled during active disease.

This chain joins TRBV7-3 and TRBJ2-3; 8 bases fit TRBD2. The CDR3 contains 16 residues. V was pared by 5 bases and J by 0 bases, with 7 bases of the junction left unmatched. Germline V CDR1 and CDR2: SGHTA, FQGTGA. The CDR3 region has the DNA TGTGCCAGCAGCCTGACTAGCGCGGCTAGCACAGATACGCAGTATTTT. This sequence encodes CASSLTSAASTDTQYF.

This clone showed up just a few times. The chain recombines TRBV6-5 with TRBJ2-7; 10 bases line up with TRBD2. The J segment lost 4 bases and the V segment lost 0 bases, leaving 6 bases of the junction unmatched. Germline CDR1 is MNHEY and CDR2 is SVGAGI. The CDR3 has 16 amino acids. CDR3 sequence: CASSYSLAGVRYEQYF. The CDR3 DNA follows: TGTGCCAGCAGTTACTCTCTAGCGGGAGTTAGGTACGAGCAGTACTTC.

This rearrangement joins TRBV24-1 to TRBJ1-5, with 8 bases lining up with TRBD1. This CDR3 is built from 16 residues. Unmatched junction bases numbered 7, after V lost 2 bases and J lost 5 bases. Germline CDR1 and CDR2: KGHDR and SFDVKD. CDR3 nucleotide sequence: TGTGCCACCAGTGATTCAGGACAGGGAAGGTATCAGCCCCAGCATTTT. It encodes CATSDSGQGRYQPQHF.

This sequence joins TRBV30 and TRBJ2-5; 7 bases align to TRBD2. J gave up 5 bases and V 0 bases, and 3 bases lay outside the gene matches. The CDR3 is 13 residues long. CDR1 and CDR2 (germline): GTSNPN, SVGIG (reference sequence). DNA of the CDR3: TGTGCCTGGAGTGTCGGGGGGTGGGAGACCCAGTACTTC. It yields the protein CAWSVGGWETQYF.

This clone has more than one count but fewer than ten. This chain uses TRBV2 with TRBJ2-1, with TRBD1 matching 8 bases. CDR3 length: 13 amino acids. V was pared by 4 bases and J by 9 bases, with 5 bases of the junction left unmatched. Germline CDR1 SNHLY, CDR2 FYNNEI. This chain's CDR3 is CASSGDRGREQFF. Here the CDR3 DNA reads TGTGCCAGCAGTGGCGACAGGGGTCGTGAGCAGTTCTTC.

This chain uses TRBV15 with TRBJ2-5; 8 nucleotides agree with TRBD2. Germline V gives CDR1 LNHNV, CDR2 YYDKDF (reference sequence). V lost 5 bases and J lost 5; bases outside the gene matches: 10. The CDR3 sequence is 15 residues long. CDR3 region: CATSWSLSGGETQYF. The CDR3 bases are TGTGCCACCAGCTGGTCACTAAGCGGGGGCGAGACCCAGTACTTC.

The rearrangement links TRBV28 to TRBJ1-1; 7 nucleotides line up with TRBD1. Germline CDR1 and CDR2: MDHEN and SYDVKM. Germline trimming cut 5 bases from V and 0 bases from J; bases unmatched to any gene: 6. The CDR3 has 15 amino acids. CDR3 sequence reads: CASSRLQGLNTEAFF. The CDR3 DNA reads TGTGCCAGCAGTCGTCTACAGGGGCTGAACACTGAAGCTTTCTTT.

The DNA of the CDR3 is TGCGCCAGCAGCTTTGCCCCCCTCCGCGACACTGAAGCTTTCTTT. This codes for CASSFAPLRDTEAFF. The chain employs TRBV5-1 and TRBJ1-1, with no clear D. V was trimmed by 2 bases and J by 3 bases, leaving 14 bases between them. CDR3 length: 15 amino acids. Germline CDR1 SGHRS, CDR2 YFSETQ.

The chain combines TRBV4-3 with TRBJ2-7, with TRBD2 matching over 10 bases. CDR3 size: 16 residues. After removal of 0 bases from V and 5 bases from J, the junction contained 7 bases not matched to a gene. In germline, CDR1 is LGHNA, CDR2 YSLEER. CDR3 loop: CASSQEPSGSINEQYF. The CDR3 DNA sequence: TGCGCCAGCAGCCAAGAACCTAGCGGGAGTATCAACGAGCAGTACTTC.

The rearrangement joins TRBV28 to TRBJ2-7; 7 bases map to TRBD1. CDR3 size: 14 residues. V dropped 5 bases and J dropped 0; count of bases not matched to a gene: 4. CDR1 and CDR2 (germline): MDHEN, SYDVKM. Here the CDR3 DNA reads TGTGCCAGCAGTCGACACAGGGGCTCCTACGAGCAGTACTTC. Its translation is CASSRHRGSYEQYF.

J is TRBJ2-7 and V is TRBV6-2 or TRBV6-3; D is ambiguous. Trimming pared 4 bases from V and 1 base from J, leaving 11 bases between. Germline V lookup: CDR1 MNHEY, CDR2 SVGEGT. The CDR3 totals 14 residues. The CDR3: CASSLMERSYEQYF. The CDR3 DNA sequence: TGTGCCAGCAGTTTAATGGAGCGATCCTACGAGCAGTACTTC.

This chain links TRBV6-5 with TRBJ1-2; 7 bases line up with TRBD1. The CDR3 length is 15 residues. J was trimmed by 2 bases and V by 5 bases; bases with no gene match: 8. Germline V gene lookup returns CDR1 MNHEY and CDR2 SVGAGI. As DNA, the CDR3 is TGTGCCAGCAGTCAACTATCACAGGGGAACTATGGCTACACCTTC. It translates to CASSQLSQGNYGYTF.

This clone was counted between two and nine times. V usage is TRBV11-2 and J usage is TRBJ2-1, with 11 bases fitting TRBD1. After removal of 5 bases from V and 10 bases from J, the junction contained 10 bases not matched to a gene. CDR1 SGHAT and CDR2 FQNNGV come from the germline V gene. This CDR3 contains 15 residues. The CDR3 loop is CASSRPGQGDREQFF. The CDR3 DNA reads as TGTGCCAGCAGCCGCCCGGGACAGGGGGACAGGGAGCAGTTCTTC.

CDR3 loop: CASRPGRDRGTGNTIYF. As DNA, the CDR3 is TGTGCCAGCAGGCCCGGGAGGGACAGGGGAACTGGAAACACCATATATTTT. The chain employs TRBV2 and TRBJ1-3, with 10 bases identical to TRBD1. Germline trimming cut 6 bases from V and 2 bases from J; bases unmatched to any gene: 10. The CDR3 is 17 residues long. Germline V gives CDR1 SNHLY, CDR2 FYNNEI.

The gene calls are TRBV5-1 and TRBJ2-3, with a possible D match to TRBD1 (6 bases). The V end lost 6 bases, the J end lost 0 bases, and 14 bases lay between the germline ends. The CDR3 sequence is 15 residues long. Germline V CDR1 and CDR2: SGHRS, YFSETQ. The CDR3 region is CASTPGGRSTDTQYF. Written as DNA, the CDR3 is TGCGCCAGCACCCCTGGGGGCAGGAGCACAGATACGCAGTATTTT.

This clone came up a few times. The V call is TRBV5-4, the J call TRBJ2-5, with D perhaps matching TRBD1 (5 bases). V dropped 3 bases and J dropped 1 base, with 16 bases sitting between them. The CDR3 extends over 16 amino acids. CDR1 SGHNT and CDR2 YYREEE come from the germline V gene (reference sequence). Here the CDR3 reads CASSSRQGRGQETQYF. CDR3 DNA sequence: TGTGCCAGCAGCTCCAGGCAGGGAAGAGGCCAAGAGACCCAGTACTTC.

V is TRBV30 and J is TRBJ2-1, with 9 bases that match TRBD1. This CDR3 region has 13 residues. Germline V gene sequence: CDR1 GTSNPN, CDR2 SVGIG (reference sequence). V lost 5 bases and J lost 4; bases outside the gene matches: 3. This chain's CDR3 is CAWHGTGYNEQFF. The DNA of the CDR3 is TGTGCCTGGCATGGGACAGGGTACAATGAGCAGTTCTTC.